Listed below are T cell receptor beta chains from one sample, sequenced in a study of blood T cell repertoires in COVID-19. TCRdb's copy holds only in-frame clones and misses some; the assay was immunoSEQ multiplex PCR. Of 300,000 or so clones in the sample, 85% are singletons; the top ten hold about 4%. The specimen sequenced was peripheral blood. The receptors stem from a woman aged 45-60 years with active or convalescent COVID-19. Each CDR3 is given with its conserved first and last residue. The order of the fields is J gene, V gene, D gene, clone size, CDR3 protein, CDR3 DNA. The D gene is left open where the match is weak. The size field is filled for only some rows; it gives once, few, many or a size class.

TRBJ2-1	TRBV7-9	.	.	CASSPRSSYNEQFF	TGTGCCAGCAGCCCACGGAGCTCCTACAATGAGCAGTTCTTC
TRBJ2-3	TRBV5-8	.	.	CASSLRQGADTQYF	TGTGCCAGCAGCTTGCGGCAGGGCGCAGATACGCAGTATTTT
TRBJ2-1	TRBV28	.	.	CASSLGSTILYNEQFF	TGTGCCAGCAGTTTAGGAAGCACTATCCTCTACAATGAGCAGTTCTTC
TRBJ2-2	TRBV2	.	.	CASSERVDRAGELFF	TGTGCCAGCAGTGAGAGGGTAGATCGGGCCGGGGAGCTGTTTTTT
TRBJ1-3	TRBV30	.	.	CAWNGGGGYTIYF	TGTGCCTGGAATGGGGGAGGAGGTTACACCATATATTTT
TRBJ2-1	TRBV5-1	TRBD2	.	CASSLAGGDHEQFF	TGCGCCAGCAGCTTGGCCGGGGGGGACCATGAGCAGTTCTTC
TRBJ2-1	TRBV6-1	.	.	CASSVPLEVLSGYNEQFF	TGTGCCAGCAGTGTCCCCCTCGAGGTCCTCTCGGGCTACAATGAGCAGTTCTTC
TRBJ2-3	TRBV11-3	.	.	CASSPQTLDTQYF	TGTGCCAGCAGCCCCCAGACTCTAGATACGCAGTATTTT
TRBJ2-2	TRBV29-1	.	many	CSGAVGTGELFF	TGCAGCGGGGCCGTTGGCACCGGGGAGCTGTTTTTT
TRBJ1-2	TRBV5-1	TRBD1	.	CASSLAGTGLWIGYGYTF	TGCGCCAGCAGCTTGGCCGGGACAGGGTTGTGGATAGGGTATGGCTACACCTTC
TRBJ2-7	TRBV3-1/TRBV3-2	TRBD2	.	CASSQVPAGVSYEQYF	TGTGCCAGCAGCCAAGTCCCGGCGGGAGTCTCCTACGAGCAGTACTTC
TRBJ2-1	TRBV7-3	TRBD2	.	CASSFASGRAAEQFF	TGTGCCAGCAGCTTTGCCAGCGGGAGGGCCGCTGAGCAGTTCTTC
TRBJ1-1	TRBV15	.	many	CATSRKAQGLKAFF	TGTGCCACCAGCAGAAAGGCTCAGGGGCTCAAAGCTTTCTTT
TRBJ2-4	TRBV29-1	TRBD1	.	CSVGDRKANIQYF	TGCAGCGTTGGGGACAGAAAGGCAAACATTCAGTACTTC
TRBJ1-2	TRBV30	TRBD1	.	CAWAKGTGDGYTF	TGTGCCTGGGCAAAAGGGACAGGGGATGGCTACACCTTC
TRBJ2-7	TRBV7-6	.	.	CASSLQPDSPYEQYF	TGTGCCAGCAGCCTCCAGCCAGACAGTCCTTACGAGCAGTACTTC
TRBJ1-2	TRBV2	TRBD1	.	CASIGDRGTPNYGYTF	TGTGCCAGCATTGGGGACAGGGGGACCCCTAACTATGGCTACACCTTC
TRBJ1-2	TRBV3-1/TRBV3-2	.	.	CASSRRDLIHGYGYTF	TGTGCCAGCAGCAGGAGGGACCTTATACATGGCTATGGCTACACCTTC
TRBJ2-7	TRBV27	.	.	CASSSLSGGRVYEQYF	TGTGCCAGCAGTTCCCTCTCGGGGGGCAGAGTGTACGAGCAGTACTTC
TRBJ1-3	TRBV5-4	.	.	CASSLAKGGTGNTIYF	TGTGCCAGCAGCTTGGCCAAGGGGGGGACTGGAAACACCATATATTTT
TRBJ1-2	TRBV5-4	.	.	CASSPGVNGYTF	TGTGCCAGCAGCCCGGGGGTGAATGGCTACACCTTC
TRBJ1-2	TRBV5-4	.	.	CASSRVEGDGYTF	TGTGCCAGCAGCCGGGTTGAGGGGGATGGCTACACCTTC
TRBJ2-1	TRBV5-1	.	.	CASKRVGGSYNEQFF	TGCGCCAGCAAAAGGGTGGGGGGATCCTACAATGAGCAGTTCTTC